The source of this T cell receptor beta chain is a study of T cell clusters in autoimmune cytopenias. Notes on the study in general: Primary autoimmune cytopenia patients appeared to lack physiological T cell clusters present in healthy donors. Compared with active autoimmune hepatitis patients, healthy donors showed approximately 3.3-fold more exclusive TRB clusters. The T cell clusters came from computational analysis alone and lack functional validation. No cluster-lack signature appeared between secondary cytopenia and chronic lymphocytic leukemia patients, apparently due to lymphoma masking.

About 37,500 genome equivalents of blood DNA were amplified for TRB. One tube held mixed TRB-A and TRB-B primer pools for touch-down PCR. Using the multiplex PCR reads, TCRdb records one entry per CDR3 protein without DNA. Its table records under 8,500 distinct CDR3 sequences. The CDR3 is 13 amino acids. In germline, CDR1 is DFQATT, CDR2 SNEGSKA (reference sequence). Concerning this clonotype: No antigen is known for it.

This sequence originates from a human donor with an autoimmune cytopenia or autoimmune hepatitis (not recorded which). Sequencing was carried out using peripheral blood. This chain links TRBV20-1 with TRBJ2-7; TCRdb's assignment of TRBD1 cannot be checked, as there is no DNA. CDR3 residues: CSASSRQGYEQYF.